The rows below give T cell receptor beta chains drawn from one sample of a study of blood T cell repertoires in COVID-19. Using immunoSEQ multiplex PCR, the repertoire was profiled, and TCRdb retains in-frame clones only, with some absent. In the table there are some 220,000 clones, roughly 87% of which are singletons. The sample was peripheral blood. Every receptor here comes from a woman between 18 and 29 years old who had recovered from COVID-19. CDR3s include the opening cysteine and the closing phenylalanine or tryptophan. The D gene is left open where the match is weak. Rows may omit the clone size; those that give it use once, few, many or a size class.

>NA|TRBV27|NA|TRBJ2-3
CASSSSPNTDTQYF
TGTGCCAGCAGCTCTAGCCCTAACACAGATACGCAGTATTTT
>TRBD1|TRBV7-2|NA|TRBJ1-1
CASTIWTGNTEAFF
TGTGCCAGCACCATTTGGACAGGGAACACTGAAGCTTTCTTT
>NA|TRBV9|NA|TRBJ1-1
CASSVVGGTNTEAFF
TGTGCCAGCAGCGTGGTGGGGGGGACGAACACTGAAGCTTTCTTT
>NA|TRBV5-4|NA|TRBJ1-3
CASSLEPSDTGNTIYF
TGTGCCAGCAGCTTGGAACCCTCCGACACTGGAAACACCATATATTTT
>NA|TRBV29-1|few|TRBJ1-1
CSVDRLNTEAFF
TGCAGCGTTGACAGATTGAACACTGAAGCTTTCTTT
>TRBD2|TRBV7-3|NA|TRBJ2-1
CASSLMGTSGAYNEQFF
TGTGCCAGCAGCTTAATGGGGACTAGCGGAGCCTACAATGAGCAGTTCTTC
>NA|TRBV5-1|NA|TRBJ2-7
CASRPVEGTYEQYF
TGCGCCAGCAGGCCGGTGGAGGGCACCTACGAGCAGTACTTC
>TRBD1|TRBV18|NA|TRBJ1-1
CASSAGTGITLEAFF
TGTGCCAGCTCAGCCGGGACAGGGATTACTCTTGAAGCTTTCTTT
>NA|TRBV19|NA|TRBJ2-5
CASSIPLQETQYF
TGTGCCAGTAGTATCCCCCTCCAAGAGACCCAGTACTTC
>NA|TRBV5-5|NA|TRBJ1-6
CASALGPYNSPLHF
TGTGCCAGCGCCTTGGGGCCCTATAATTCACCCCTCCACTTT
>NA|TRBV30|NA|TRBJ2-7
CAWEVGTNEQYF
TGTGCCTGGGAGGTGGGGACAAACGAGCAGTACTTC
>NA|TRBV29-1|NA|TRBJ2-7
CSVVFPPDEQYF
TGCAGCGTTGTATTCCCTCCCGACGAGCAGTACTTC
>NA|TRBV5-1|NA|TRBJ1-2
CASSLDEWSGYTF
TGCGCCAGCAGCTTGGATGAGTGGTCTGGCTACACCTTC
>NA|TRBV7-8|NA|TRBJ1-1
CASSLFTYMNTEAFF
TGTGCCAGCAGCTTATTCACCTATATGAACACTGAAGCTTTCTTT
>NA|TRBV27|NA|TRBJ2-7
CASSLVAGDGGYEQYF
TGTGCCAGCAGTTTGGTGGCAGGGGATGGTGGGTACGAGCAGTACTTC
>TRBD1|TRBV7-2|once|TRBJ2-1
CASSSRRTGAYNEQFF
TGTGCCAGCAGCTCCCGGCGGACAGGGGCCTACAATGAGCAGTTCTTC
>NA|TRBV29-1|NA|TRBJ2-7
CSVVGSEGSSYEQYF
TGCAGCGTTGTAGGTTCGGAGGGGAGTTCCTACGAGCAGTACTTC
>NA|TRBV18|once|TRBJ2-1
CASSPTVLVYEQFF
TGTGCCAGCTCACCAACGGTCCTGGTATATGAGCAGTTCTTC
>TRBD2|TRBV7-6|NA|TRBJ2-1
CASSPGLAFSYNEQFF
TGTGCCAGCAGCCCGGGACTAGCGTTTTCCTACAATGAGCAGTTCTTC
>TRBD1|TRBV11-1|NA|TRBJ2-5
CASSGDRGETQYF
TGTGCCAGCAGCGGCGACAGGGGAGAGACCCAGTACTTC
>TRBD1|TRBV29-1|NA|TRBJ2-3
CSVEGLRGQPDTQYF
TGCAGCGTTGAAGGGTTAAGGGGGCAGCCAGATACGCAGTATTTT
>TRBD2|TRBV5-1|NA|TRBJ2-1
CASSRKLASSYNEQFF
TGCGCCAGCAGCCGTAAACTAGCGAGCTCCTACAATGAGCAGTTCTTC
>NA|TRBV5-4|NA|TRBJ2-7
CASSGDVLDEQYF
TGTGCCAGCAGCGGAGATGTACTGGACGAGCAGTACTTC
>TRBD2|TRBV4-3|NA|TRBJ2-3
CASSQLLGLADTDTQYF
TGCGCCAGCAGCCAACTTCTGGGACTAGCGGACACAGATACGCAGTATTTT
>TRBD2|TRBV19|NA|TRBJ2-1
CASRHSGSSYNEQFF
TGTGCCAGTAGACATAGCGGGAGCTCCTACAATGAGCAGTTCTTC
>NA|TRBV18|NA|TRBJ1-1
CASSQGMNTEAFF
TGTGCCAGCTCACAGGGGATGAACACTGAAGCTTTCTTT
>TRBD1|TRBV9|NA|TRBJ1-1
CASSVLSTGTQLDTEAFF
TGTGCCAGCAGCGTCCTCTCGACAGGGACCCAACTGGACACTGAAGCTTTCTTT
>NA|TRBV14|once|TRBJ1-1
CASSQASRSGTEAFF
TGTGCCAGCAGCCAAGCGAGTAGGTCAGGCACTGAAGCTTTCTTT
>NA|TRBV5-1|NA|TRBJ2-3
CASSFPLAYDTQYF
TGCGCCAGCAGCTTTCCCCTAGCGTACGATACGCAGTATTTT
>NA|TRBV11-3|NA|TRBJ2-1
CASSLGGSSSYNEQFF
TGTGCCAGCAGCTTAGGGGGCAGTAGCTCCTACAATGAGCAGTTCTTC
>TRBD2|TRBV30|NA|TRBJ2-1
CAWGGGLAGNEQFF
TGTGCCTGGGGTGGGGGACTAGCAGGAAATGAGCAGTTCTTC
>NA|TRBV3-1/TRBV3-2|NA|TRBJ1-3
CASSRIRWGGENTIYF
TGTGCCAGCAGCCGGATCCGGTGGGGAGGAGAAAACACCATATATTTT
>NA|TRBV29-1|NA|TRBJ2-1
CSAQIKQLPYNEQFF
TGCAGCGCCCAGATCAAACAGCTCCCTTACAATGAGCAGTTCTTC
>NA|TRBV6-2/TRBV6-3|NA|TRBJ2-7
CASSYNRRGTYSYEQYF
TGTGCCAGCAGTTATAATCGGCGCGGGACGTATTCCTACGAGCAGTACTTC
>NA|TRBV30|NA|TRBJ2-2
CAWDYTNTGELFF
TGTGCCTGGGATTACACGAACACCGGGGAGCTGTTTTTT
>TRBD1|TRBV30|NA|TRBJ1-1
CAWDRGRTEAFF
TGTGCCTGGGACAGGGGGAGGACTGAAGCTTTCTTT
>NA|TRBV20-1|NA|TRBJ1-5
CSASGEGGYSNQPQHF
TGCAGTGCTAGTGGGGAGGGAGGCTATAGCAATCAGCCCCAGCATTTT